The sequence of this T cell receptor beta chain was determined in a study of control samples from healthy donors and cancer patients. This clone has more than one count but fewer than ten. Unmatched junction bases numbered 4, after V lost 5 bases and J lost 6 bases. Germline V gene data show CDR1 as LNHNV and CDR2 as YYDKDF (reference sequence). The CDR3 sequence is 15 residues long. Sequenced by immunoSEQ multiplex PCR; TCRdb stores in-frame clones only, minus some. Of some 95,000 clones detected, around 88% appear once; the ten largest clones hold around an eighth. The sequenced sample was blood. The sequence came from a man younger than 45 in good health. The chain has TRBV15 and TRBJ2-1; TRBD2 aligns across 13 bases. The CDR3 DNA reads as TGTGCCACCAGCCCCCGGACTAGCGGGAGCAATGAGCAGTTCTTC. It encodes CATSPRTSGSNEQFF.